The clone carrying this T cell receptor beta chain was picked up one time. What it binds is not known. Produced via immunoSEQ multiplex PCR; TCRdb's table is partial and in-frame only. The repertoire has about 1 million clones, about 70% of them found once; the top ten carry around 1.4%. The sample comes from a study of shared clonotypes between healthy human individuals. Trimming removed 4 bases from V and 6 bases from J, with 16 bases in between. CDR3 length equals 14 residues. Germline V gives CDR1 SQVTM, CDR2 ANQGSEA. Study-wide results and caveats: Against clonotypes common to all four donors, non-shared ones had lower generation probabilities.

This rearrangement joins TRBV29-1 to TRBJ2-1; D is unclear. Input material: memory CD4+ T cells sorted from blood. As for subset: CD45RA-negative fraction. This receptor was identified in a man aged 18 to 29 in good health. As DNA, the CDR3 is TGCAGCGTTGGGTTATTCCAGGTTGGCAATGAGCAGTTCTTC. It codes for CSVGLFQVGNEQFF.